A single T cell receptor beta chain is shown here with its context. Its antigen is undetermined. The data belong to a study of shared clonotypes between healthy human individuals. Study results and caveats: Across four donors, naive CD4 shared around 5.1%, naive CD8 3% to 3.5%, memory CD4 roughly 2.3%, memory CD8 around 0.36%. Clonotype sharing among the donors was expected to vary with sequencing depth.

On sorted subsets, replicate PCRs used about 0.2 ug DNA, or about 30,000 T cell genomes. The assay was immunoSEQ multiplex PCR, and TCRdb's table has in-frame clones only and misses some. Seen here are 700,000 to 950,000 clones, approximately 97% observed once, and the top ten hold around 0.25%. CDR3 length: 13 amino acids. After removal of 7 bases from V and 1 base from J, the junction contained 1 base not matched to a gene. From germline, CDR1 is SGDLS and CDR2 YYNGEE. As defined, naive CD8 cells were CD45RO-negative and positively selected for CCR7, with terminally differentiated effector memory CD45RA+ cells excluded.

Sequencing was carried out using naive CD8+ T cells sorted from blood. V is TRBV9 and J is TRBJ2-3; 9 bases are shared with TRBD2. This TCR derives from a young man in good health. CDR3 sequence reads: CASQRGGTDTQYF. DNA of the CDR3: TGTGCCAGCCAGCGGGGGGGCACAGATACGCAGTATTTT.